The 2 T cell receptor beta chains below all came from one sample that was sequenced in a study of T cells after posttransplantation cyclophosphamide. Assay used: immunoSEQ multiplex PCR; TCRdb lists only in-frame clones, some missing. The sample contains 45,000 to 60,000 clones, about 91% of which appear only once. The material sequenced was PBMCs. The receptors derive from a woman between 50 and 59 years old in good health and a related stem cell transplant donor.

This sequence joins TRBV19 and TRBJ1-6; possibly TRBD1 for D (6 bases). V was clipped by 7 bases and J by 9 bases, with 25 bases between them. Germline V lookup: CDR1 LNHDA, CDR2 SQIVND (reference sequence). CDR3 length equals 17 residues. CDR3 DNA: TGTGCCAGTACCACCCCCACCACCGGAGGACAGAGTTCACCCCTCCACTTT. Its protein is CASTTPTTGGQSSPLHF.

This clone turned up a few times. This CDR3 reads CASIWTGGTYEQYF. DNA for the CDR3: TGTGCCAGCATATGGACAGGGGGGACCTACGAGCAGTACTTC. The chain recombines TRBV2 with TRBJ2-7; 10 nucleotides match TRBD1. This CDR3 has 14 residues. The V gene end was trimmed by 7 bases and the J gene end by 2 bases; junction bases not matched to a gene: 5. The germline V gene encodes CDR1 SNHLY and CDR2 FYNNEI.